The clone carrying this T cell receptor beta chain turned up a few times. This record comes from a study of control samples from healthy donors and cancer patients. TCRdb's table, derived via immunoSEQ multiplex PCR, lists solely in-frame clones and lacks some. The table lists roughly 100,000 clones, around 89% of them singletons, with over 15% in the top ten. J gave up 4 bases and V 4 bases, and 1 base lay outside the gene matches. Germline V gene lookup returns CDR1 MNHEY and CDR2 SMNVEV (reference sequence). The CDR3 is 14 amino acids. The sample comprised PBMCs. The chain employs TRBV27 and TRBJ1-5; 10 nucleotides align to TRBD1. This clonotype originated in a man aged 55 to 70 with lung cancer. Here the CDR3 reads CASSSDRGNQPQHF. The CDR3 region has the DNA TGTGCCAGCAGTTCGGACAGGGGGAATCAGCCCCAGCATTTT.